The 27 T cell receptor beta chains given below trace back to one sample, sequenced in a study of beta chain features in type 1 diabetes. Their target antigens are unknown. Sequenced material consisted of expressed TCRB transcripts (all of the isolated RNA was reverse transcribed). Generated by immunoSEQ multiplex PCR, the TCRdb table keeps only in-frame clones and is missing some. The table includes around 110,000 clones, about 16% detected once. Study-wide points: The study found moderately but significantly shorter TCRB CDR3s in all four CD4+ subsets of Type 1 diabetes patients.

Sequencing was done on a sample of central memory CD4+ T cells from blood. Receptors were obtained from a man aged 25-45 years with type 1 diabetes.

This sequence joins TRBV5-1 and TRBJ2-1; D is uncertain. Germline V CDR1 and CDR2: SGHRS, YFSETQ. Trimming shortened V by 0 bases and J by 5 bases, and 6 bases separated the two germline ends. The CDR3 is 13 amino acids. The CDR3 nucleotides read TGCGCCAGCAGCTTGGGTGTGGACAATGAGCAGTTCTTC. Translating it yields CASSLGVDNEQFF.

This clone is categorized as medium-sized (0.01 to 0.1%). This specimen includes other DNA sequences encoding the same CDR3. The chain links TRBV4-2 to TRBJ1-2; D gene unclear. Germline CDR1 and CDR2: LGHNA and YNFKEQ. V was shortened by 0 bases and J by 5 bases, with 7 bases between the two germline ends. This CDR3 spans 13 amino acids. Here the CDR3 DNA reads TGTGCCAGCAGCCAAGATATGGGTTATGGCTACACCTTC. It yields the protein CASSQDMGYGYTF.

This clone has more than one count but fewer than ten. Since a much larger clone is just one base distant, this may be a read error. The rearrangement uses TRBV29-1 and TRBJ2-7, with D possibly called TRBD1 or TRBD2 (7 bases each). Trimming took off 7 bases at V and 6 bases at J, with 19 bases between the two ends. Germline lookup yields CDR1 SQVTM and CDR2 ANQGSEA. The CDR3 covers 13 residues. The CDR3 loop is CSGNRQGGGEQYF. The CDR3 DNA is TGCAGCGGAAATCGACAGGGAGGGGGCGAGCAGTACTTC.

This clone occurred a few times. The CDR3 here is CSPEISYNEQFF. CDR3 nucleotides: TGCAGCCCAGAGATTTCCTACAATGAGCAGTTCTTC. This chain connects TRBV29-1 to TRBJ2-1; D is undetermined. V gave up 8 bases and J gave up 1 base, with 9 bases separating them. The CDR3 runs to 12 residues. Germline assignment: CDR1 SQVTM and CDR2 ANQGSEA.

This chain connects TRBV15 to TRBJ2-1; D remains ambiguous. Germline V gene lookup returns CDR1 LNHNV and CDR2 YYDKDF (reference sequence). The V gene lost 0 bases and the J gene lost 8 bases, with 17 bases spanning the gap. The CDR3 extends over 16 amino acids. CDR3 protein: CATSRDTPIHGDEQFF. Here the CDR3 DNA reads TGTGCCACCAGCAGAGATACCCCTATACATGGAGATGAGCAGTTCTTC.

This clone was observed many times. Germline and junction disagree at one end, which may indicate a read error. Other DNA sequences in this specimen translate into the identical CDR3. The genes are TRBV4-3 and TRBJ1-2; no clear D. Germline CDR1 is LGHNA and CDR2 is YSLEER. The CDR3 contains 13 residues. CDR3 sequence reads: CASSQDNNYGYTF. The CDR3 DNA is TGCGCCAGCAGCCAAGATAACAACTACGGCTACACCTTC.

In its sample, this clone was seen a few times. The chain combines TRBV9 with TRBJ1-2; D remains unclear. The germline V gene encodes CDR1 SGDLS and CDR2 YYNGEE. This CDR3 contains 13 residues. V lost 2 bases, J lost 6 bases, and 11 bases lay in between. CDR3 sequence (DNA): TGTGCCAGCAGCGTTGAAATTTCCAATGGCTACACCTTC. Amino acid sequence: CASSVEISNGYTF.

The gene calls are TRBV11-3 and TRBJ2-3; D gene uncertain. V was trimmed by 8 bases and J by 2 bases, leaving 11 bases between them. Germline lookup yields CDR1 SGHNT and CDR2 YENEEA. The CDR3 is 13 amino acids. The CDR3 sequence is CASGLSATDTQYF. The CDR3 nucleotides read TGTGCCAGCGGATTGAGCGCCACAGATACGCAGTATTTT.

This clone turned up a few times. The gene calls are TRBV30 and TRBJ1-2; 8 bases are a match to TRBD1. With V trimmed by 3 bases and J by 5 bases, 8 bases remained unmatched. CDR3 length: 14 residues. Germline V gene data show CDR1 as GTSNPN and CDR2 as SVGIG (reference sequence). The DNA for the CDR3 is TGTGCCTGGAGCCTTTTGGACAGGGAATATGGCTACACCTTC. It translates to CAWSLLDREYGYTF.

This clone was observed a handful of times. The V call is TRBV30, the J call TRBJ2-3; TRBD2 matches 10 bases. This CDR3 has 16 residues. After removal of 3 bases from V and 1 base from J, the junction contained 7 bases not matched to a gene. The germline CDR1 and CDR2 sequences are GTSNPN and SVGIG (reference sequence). CDR3 sequence: CAWRTLTSGGTDTQYF. For the CDR3, the DNA is TGTGCCTGGAGGACCCTTACTAGCGGGGGCACAGATACGCAGTATTTT.

J is TRBJ1-5 and V is TRBV28; the D is unclear. The CDR3 covers 13 residues. The germline V gene encodes CDR1 MDHEN and CDR2 SYDVKM. The V end was cut by 4 bases, the J end by 5 bases, with 9 bases between. The CDR3 reads CASSSGRDQPQHF. CDR3 nucleotides: TGTGCCAGCAGTTCCGGACGGGATCAGCCCCAGCATTTT.

The CDR3 spells CASSATGDWNTEAFF. Written as DNA, the CDR3 is TGTGCCAGCAGCGCCACAGGGGATTGGAACACTGAAGCTTTCTTT. The chain recombines TRBV9 with TRBJ1-1; 7 nucleotides align to TRBD1. There are 15 residues in the CDR3. The ends lost 3 bases at V and 1 base at J; junction bases unmatched: 6. Germline CDR1 is SGDLS and CDR2 is YYNGEE.

The chain is built from TRBV18 and TRBJ2-5; TRBD2 aligns across 7 bases. V gave up 4 bases and J gave up 0 bases; unmatched junction bases: 8. The CDR3 is 16 amino acids. Germline V gene sequence: CDR1 KGHSH, CDR2 LQKENI. The chain's CDR3 is CASSLRSGENQETQYF. The CDR3 DNA follows: TGTGCCAGCTCACTTCGGAGCGGGGAGAACCAAGAGACCCAGTACTTC.

The chain joins TRBV25-1 to TRBJ2-7; 8 positions agree with TRBD1. This CDR3 contains 15 residues. The J segment lost 3 bases and the V segment lost 3 bases, leaving 7 bases of the junction unmatched. Looked up from germline, CDR1 is MGHDK and CDR2 is SYGVNS. Here the CDR3 reads CASSEPGTGFYEQYF. CDR3 DNA: TGTGCCAGCAGTGAGCCCGGGACAGGTTTCTACGAGCAGTACTTC.

There are a few counts of this clone. The chain couples TRBV7-9 to TRBJ1-5, with D possibly being TRBD1 (6 bases). Germline V CDR1 and CDR2: SEHNR, FQNEAQ (reference sequence). Trimming pared 4 bases from V and 7 bases from J, leaving 11 bases between. This CDR3 has 13 amino acids. In DNA, the CDR3 is TGTGCCAGCAGCTACAGGGTCGGACAGCCCCAGCATTTT. It translates to CASSYRVGQPQHF.

This chain links TRBV7-9 with TRBJ2-1, with 9 bases aligning to TRBD2. This CDR3 is 17 amino acids long. Germline CDR1 SEHNR, CDR2 FQNEAQ (reference sequence). Germline trimming cut 2 bases from V and 10 bases from J; bases unmatched to any gene: 15. CDR3 protein: CASSLPLGLAPPGEQFF. The DNA of the CDR3 is TGTGCCAGCAGCTTACCTTTGGGACTAGCTCCCCCGGGGGAGCAGTTCTTC. The whole variable domain, filled in from reference TRBV7-9 and TRBJ2-1, reads DTGVSQNPRHKITKRGQNVTFRCDPISEHNRLYWYRQTLGQGPEFLTYFQNEAQLEKSRLLSDRFSAERPKGSFSTLEIQRTEQGDSAMYLCASSLPLGLAPPGEQFFGPGTRLTVL.

The chain has TRBV7-2 and TRBJ2-7, with D possibly being TRBD1 (5 bases). Trimming stripped 5 bases from V and 2 bases from J, with 13 bases between. The CDR3 extends over 14 amino acids. From germline, CDR1 is SGHTA and CDR2 FQGNSA. The DNA for the CDR3 is TGTGCCAGCAGCGGTAACAGGTTAACCTACGAGCAGTACTTC. Amino acids: CASSGNRLTYEQYF.

This clone was seen only a few times. As DNA, the CDR3 is TGTGCCAGCAGCAGGACCTATACCGGGGAGCTGTTTTTT. This encodes CASSRTYTGELFF. The chain combines TRBV14 with TRBJ2-2; D gene unclear. Trimming left V 5 bases short and J 5 bases short, with 9 bases between. Germline V gives CDR1 SGHDN, CDR2 FVKESK. CDR3 size: 13 residues. The full variable domain, in which reference TRBV14 and TRBJ2-2 provide the parts outside the CDR3, is EAGVTQFPSHSVIEKGQTVTLRCDPISGHDNLYWYRRVMGKEIKFLLHFVKESKQDESGMPNNRFLAERTGGTYSTLKVQPAELEDSGVYFCASSRTYTGELFFGEGSRLTVL.

This clone appeared a few times. A far larger clone differs by one base, so this is likely a read error. Within the sample, other DNA sequences also encode this same CDR3. This chain connects TRBV15 to TRBJ1-5, with 7 bases matching TRBD1. Per the germline V gene, CDR1 is LNHNV and CDR2 is YYDKDF (reference sequence). The CDR3 loop spans 14 amino acids. This CDR3 reads CATSRDRQGQPQHF. CDR3 bases: TGTGCCACTAGCAGAGATCGACAGGGACAGCCCCAGCATTTT.

There are a few counts of this clone. The chain joins TRBV10-3 to TRBJ1-2; tentative D call: TRBD1 (5 bases). Trimming removed 2 bases from V and 8 bases from J, with 18 bases in between. Germline lookup yields CDR1 ENHRY and CDR2 SYGVKD. This CDR3 has 15 amino acids. Here the CDR3 reads CAISEPPPGPTGYTF. DNA of the CDR3: TGTGCCATCAGTGAGCCCCCCCCAGGGCCCACCGGCTACACCTTC.

This clone has just a few counts. This chain connects TRBV25-1 to TRBJ2-5, with a weak D call TRBD2 (6 bases). The germline V and J ends were trimmed by 1 base and 0 bases, with 12 bases remaining between them. The germline CDR1 and CDR2 sequences are MGHDK and SYGVNS. This CDR3 contains 16 residues. DNA for the CDR3: TGTGCCAGCAGTGAATGGAGGGCACAGTACCAAGAGACCCAGTACTTC. Protein product: CASSEWRAQYQETQYF.

This clone was seen a handful of times. The chain uses TRBV7-2 and TRBJ2-5, with 7 bases matching TRBD1. The CDR3 runs 12 residues. With V trimmed by 4 bases and J by 10 bases, 6 bases remained unmatched. From germline, CDR1 is SGHTA and CDR2 FQGNSA. CDR3 sequence reads: CASSSTRQGQYF. The CDR3 DNA sequence: TGTGCCAGCAGCTCCACCCGACAGGGCCAGTACTTC.

This clone turned up a few times. The V and J genes are TRBV7-9 and TRBJ2-7; 7 positions agree with TRBD1. The germline CDR1 and CDR2 sequences are SEHNR and FQNEAQ (reference sequence). The CDR3 loop spans 14 amino acids. J lost 0 bases, V lost 6 bases, and 5 bases had no gene match. The DNA of the CDR3 is TGTGCCAGCAGGGACAGGACCTACTCCTACGAGCAGTACTTC. Amino acids: CASRDRTYSYEQYF.

This clone has only a few counts. V and J are TRBV7-8 and TRBJ2-2; D is perhaps TRBD1 or TRBD2 (6 bases each). The CDR3 is 16 residues long. Germline CDR1 and CDR2: SGHVS and FQNEAQ. V shed 5 bases and J shed 3 bases, with 16 bases lying between them. The CDR3 coding sequence is TGTGCCAGCAGCCCCGCCCGGGGGCAACACACCGGGGAGCTGTTTTTT. Amino acids: CASSPARGQHTGELFF.

The J gene is TRBJ2-7, the V gene TRBV28; D may match TRBD1 or TRBD2 (5 bases each). The V and J ends lost 7 bases and 2 bases respectively, with 12 bases between them. CDR1 MDHEN and CDR2 SYDVKM come from the germline V gene. This CDR3 has 13 residues. For the CDR3, the DNA is TGTGCCAGCACGGACGTGGGACCCTACGAGCAGTACTTC. It encodes CASTDVGPYEQYF.

V gene TRBV7-9 combines with J gene TRBJ1-6; weak D call: TRBD1 (5 bases). Trimming left V 5 bases short and J 7 bases short, with 15 bases between. Per germline, CDR1 SEHNR and CDR2 FQNEAQ (reference sequence). This CDR3 region has 15 residues. This CDR3 reads CASSPTLSGNSPLHF. The CDR3 DNA sequence: TGTGCCAGCAGCCCGACTCTATCAGGGAATTCACCCCTCCACTTT.

This clone has more than one count but fewer than ten. This CDR3 reads CASSPTGYSGANVLTF. CDR3 in DNA: TGTGCCAGCAGCCCGACAGGCTACTCTGGGGCCAACGTCCTGACTTTC. The V gene is TRBV9, the J gene TRBJ2-6, with D maybe TRBD1 (6 bases). Trimming took off 4 bases at V and 0 bases at J, with 11 bases between the two ends. The length of the CDR3 is 16 residues. Germline-derived CDR1 and CDR2 are SGDLS and YYNGEE. The full variable domain, in which reference TRBV9 and TRBJ2-6 provide the parts outside the CDR3, is DSGVTQTPKHLITATGQRVTLRCSPRSGDLSVYWYQQSLDQGLQFLIQYYNGEERAKGNILERFSAQQFPDLHSELNLSSLELGDSALYFCASSPTGYSGANVLTFGAGSRLTVL.